The 30 T cell receptor beta chains presented below share a single source sample, sequenced in a study of metastatic and nonmetastatic thyroid tumors. All patients were untreated before thyroid surgery. TCRdb reassembled clones from the PCR reads with MiXCR. The table includes approximately 40,000 clones, about half detected once. The sequencing sample was made of tumor tissue. These receptor sequences come from a male donor with papillary thyroid cancer or a benign thyroid nodule (not recorded which). Some clones in this sample may be carry-over from other donors' samples.

In its sample, this clone was seen a few times. The chain employs TRBV6-1 and TRBJ2-2, with D possibly TRBD1 on 5 matching bases. The CDR3 contains 15 residues. The V end lost 1 base, the J end lost 4 bases, and 10 bases lay between the germline ends. Germline V CDR1 and CDR2: MNHNS, SASEGT. The CDR3 DNA follows: TGTGCCAGCAGTGAAGTTGGGGCTTTCACCGGGGAGCTGTTTTTT. Encoded protein: CASSEVGAFTGELFF.

This clone was detected only once. The rearrangement links TRBV9 to TRBJ2-3; no clear D. Trimming took 3 bases from V and 4 from J, leaving 15 bases between them. Germline CDR1 and CDR2: SGDLS and YYNGEE. This CDR3 is 15 amino acids long. CDR3 sequence: CASSETPGRPDTQYF. The CDR3 DNA follows: TGTGCCAGCAGCGAGACCCCAGGACGTCCAGATACGCAGTATTTT.

This clone showed up just a few times. The chain couples TRBV10-3 to TRBJ1-2; tentative D call: TRBD1 (6 bases). This CDR3 contains 16 residues. V lost 0 bases, J lost 2 bases, and 13 bases lay in between. The germline CDR1 and CDR2 sequences are ENHRY and SYGVKD. CDR3 sequence (DNA): TGTGCCATCAGTGAGTCGAGGGGGGCTAGGAACTATGGCTACACCTTC. This sequence encodes CAISESRGARNYGYTF.

This chain connects TRBV9 to TRBJ2-7; 8 bases line up with TRBD1. V was clipped by 2 bases and J by 2 bases; unmatched bases: 6. The CDR3 runs 15 residues. From germline, CDR1 is SGDLS and CDR2 YYNGEE. The CDR3 region is CASSVTGGTPYEQYF. As DNA, the CDR3 is TGTGCCAGCAGCGTCACAGGGGGTACCCCCTACGAGCAGTACTTC.

This rearrangement joins TRBV14 to TRBJ2-7; no clear D gene. The CDR3 consists of 13 residues. CDR1 is SGHDN and CDR2 is FVKESK in the germline V gene. Between the trimmed V and J ends, which lost 1 base and 11 bases, there was a span of 15 bases. DNA for the CDR3: TGTGCCAGCAGCCAAGGGGCCGCGTCCAAGGAGTACTTC. This gives the protein CASSQGAASKEYF. Variable domain in full (rest from reference TRBV14 and TRBJ2-7): EAGVTQFPSHSVIEKGQTVTLRCDPISGHDNLYWYRRVMGKEIKFLLHFVKESKQDESGMPNNRFLAERTGGTYSTLKVQPAELEDSGVYFCASSQGAASKEYFGPGTRLTVT.

This clone has only a few counts. The rearrangement uses TRBV11-3 and TRBJ2-2; weak D call: TRBD2 (5 bases). Deletions cut 5 bases from V and 4 bases from J, with 17 bases between. The germline gives CDR1 SGHNT, CDR2 YENEEA. This CDR3 has 16 residues. Written as DNA, the CDR3 is TGTGCCAGCAGCCAGACGTGGGAGTTGGGCACCGGGGAGCTGTTTTTT. This codes for CASSQTWELGTGELFF.

V usage is TRBV5-5 and J usage is TRBJ1-4; D ambiguous. Germline CDR1 is SGHKS and CDR2 is YYEKEE (reference sequence). Trimming shortened V by 0 bases and J by 4 bases, and 10 bases separated the two germline ends. The length of the CDR3 is 15 residues. DNA for the CDR3: TGTGCCAGCAGCTTGGAGACGGGCATTAATGAAAAACTGTTTTTT. Amino acid sequence: CASSLETGINEKLFF.

This clone was counted only a few times. The chain recombines TRBV19 with TRBJ1-1, with TRBD1 as a possible D gene (6 bases). Germline V CDR1 and CDR2: LNHDA, SQIVND (reference sequence). Between the trimmed V and J ends, which lost 6 bases and 6 bases, there was a span of 14 bases. There are 13 residues in the CDR3. This CDR3 reads CASRGSGAAEAFF. CDR3 in DNA: TGTGCCAGTAGGGGGTCAGGGGCCGCTGAAGCTTTCTTT.

The chain joins TRBV20-1 to TRBJ2-7; D call uncertain. The V gene's germline CDR1 is DFQATT and CDR2 SNEGSKA (reference sequence). The length of the CDR3 is 17 residues. V shed 5 bases and J shed 0 bases, with 23 bases lying between them. CDR3 residues: CSARQRSRKTYSYEQYF. Written as DNA, the CDR3 is TGCAGTGCTCGCCAACGTAGCAGGAAAACCTACTCCTACGAGCAGTACTTC.

V usage is TRBV6-1 and J usage is TRBJ1-2; D perhaps matches TRBD1 (5 bases). Germline V gene data show CDR1 as MNHNS and CDR2 as SASEGT. Trimming removed 1 base from V and 2 bases from J, with 11 bases in between. CDR3 length: 15 residues. The CDR3 sequence: CASSEERGVNYGYTF. As DNA, the CDR3 is TGTGCCAGCAGTGAAGAGCGGGGCGTGAACTATGGCTACACCTTC.

V and J are TRBV28 and TRBJ1-3; 9 bases align to TRBD1. Germline-derived CDR1 and CDR2 are MDHEN and SYDVKM. V lost 2 bases, J lost 1 base, and 3 bases stayed unmatched. This CDR3 is built from 16 residues. The CDR3 DNA reads TGTGCCAGCAGTTTACCGGGACAGGGATCTGGAAACACCATATATTTT. Protein sequence: CASSLPGQGSGNTIYF.

The chain links TRBV9 to TRBJ2-5; TRBD1 might be the D (6 bases). Germline CDR1 SGDLS, CDR2 YYNGEE. V was trimmed by 4 bases and J by 2 bases, leaving 18 bases between them. This CDR3 is 16 amino acids long. CDR3 loop: CASSSTDFDRQETQYF. The CDR3 coding sequence is TGTGCCAGCAGCTCGACCGACTTCGACAGGCAAGAGACCCAGTACTTC. The full variable domain, with the rest looked up from reference TRBV9 and TRBJ2-5, is DSGVTQTPKHLITATGQRVTLRCSPRSGDLSVYWYQQSLDQGLQFLIQYYNGEERAKGNILERFSAQQFPDLHSELNLSSLELGDSALYFCASSSTDFDRQETQYFGPGTRLLVL.

The chain has TRBV20-1 and TRBJ2-5; 8 nucleotides match TRBD2. The junction had 6 bases not matched to a gene; V was cut back by 0 bases and J by 0 bases. The CDR3 runs 16 residues. Germline CDR1 reads DFQATT; CDR2 reads SNEGSKA (reference sequence). CDR3 DNA sequence: TGCAGTGCTAGAGATGCCCCGGGGGGGAACCAAGAGACCCAGTACTTC. This encodes CSARDAPGGNQETQYF.

This clone was found a few times. The V call is TRBV6-1, the J call TRBJ1-2; tentatively, D is TRBD1 (5 bases). Germline V CDR1 and CDR2: MNHNS, SASEGT. The V end lost 2 bases, the J end lost 4 bases, and 17 bases lay between the germline ends. This CDR3 comprises 16 residues. This CDR3 is CASSETSGVGSYGYTF. CDR3 nucleotide sequence: TGTGCCAGCAGTGAAACCTCGGGGGTCGGATCCTATGGCTACACCTTC.

The V and J genes are TRBV5-1 and TRBJ1-1; TRBD1 matches 7 bases. The germline V gene has CDR1 SGHRS and CDR2 YFSETQ. After removal of 1 base from V and 4 bases from J, the junction contained 4 bases not matched to a gene. The CDR3 runs to 14 residues. CDR3 sequence reads: CASSLQGGITEAFF. As DNA, the CDR3 is TGCGCCAGCAGCTTGCAGGGGGGAATCACTGAAGCTTTCTTT. The variable domain in full, completed from reference TRBV5-1 and TRBJ1-1, reads KAGVTQTPRYLIKTRGQQVTLSCSPISGHRSVSWYQQTPGQGLQFLFEYFSETQRNKGNFPGRFSGRQFSNSRSEMNVSTLELGDSALYLCASSLQGGITEAFFGQGTRLTVV.

As DNA, the CDR3 is TGTGCCTGGAGTGTAAGGGGGCTGGGCTATGGCTACACCTTC. Encoded protein: CAWSVRGLGYGYTF. The chain combines TRBV30 with TRBJ1-2, with 7 bases aligning to TRBD1. V trimming: 0 bases; J trimming: 4 bases; junction bases outside the gene matches: 5. The CDR3 is made up of 14 amino acids. Germline values: CDR1 GTSNPN, CDR2 SVGIG (reference sequence).

This chain links TRBV7-3 with TRBJ2-1, with 11 bases aligning to TRBD2. CDR1 is SGHTA, CDR2 FQGTGA, per germline. Trimming cost V 5 bases and J 5 bases; bases outside gene matches: 5. The CDR3 consists of 15 residues. The CDR3 coding sequence is TGTGCCAGCAGCCTCCGACTAGCGGGACACAATGAGCAGTTCTTC. Translation: CASSLRLAGHNEQFF. The full variable domain, its missing parts supplied by reference TRBV7-3 and TRBJ2-1, is GAGVSQTPSNKVTEKGKYVELRCDPISGHTALYWYRQSLGQGPEFLIYFQGTGAADDSGLPNDRFFAVRPEGSVSTLKIQRTERGDSAVYLCASSLRLAGHNEQFFGPGTRLTVL.

The chain employs TRBV9 and TRBJ2-5; 11 nucleotides align to TRBD2. The germline CDR1 and CDR2 sequences are SGDLS and YYNGEE. CDR3 size: 15 residues. With 4 bases clipped from V and 4 bases from J, the junction kept 6 bases outside the gene matches. CDR3 sequence reads: CASSPSTSGTETQYF. In DNA, the CDR3 is TGTGCCAGCAGCCCCTCGACTAGCGGGACAGAGACCCAGTACTTC.

J is TRBJ1-2 and V is TRBV11-2; a weak D match, TRBD1 (6 bases). This CDR3 contains 16 residues. Germline V gives CDR1 SGHAT, CDR2 FQNNGV. V lost 5 bases to trimming and J lost 4 bases, with 20 bases between them. The CDR3 DNA is TGTGCCAGCAGCAGGGGGGGCGGGCAGAACTGCTATGGCTACACCTTC. The encoded protein is CASSRGGGQNCYGYTF. Combining the CDR3 with reference TRBV11-2 and TRBJ1-2 gives the whole variable domain EAGVAQSPRYKIIEKRQSVAFWCNPISGHATLYWYQQILGQGPKLLIQFQNNGVVDDSQLPKDRFSAERLKGVDSTLKIQPAKLEDSAVYLCASSRGGGQNCYGYTFGSGTRLTVV.

This chain connects TRBV20-1 to TRBJ1-5, with D unclear. Germline-derived CDR1 and CDR2 are DFQATT and SNEGSKA (reference sequence). The germline V and J ends were trimmed by 3 bases and 8 bases, with 11 bases remaining between them. CDR3 length: 12 amino acids. Written as DNA, the CDR3 is TGCAGTGCTAGTGGATTGGGAAAGCCCCAGCATTTT. It translates to CSASGLGKPQHF.

The chain is built from TRBV7-3 and TRBJ2-1; 13 positions match TRBD2. V dropped 5 bases and J dropped 8; count of bases not matched to a gene: 3. Germline CDR1 reads SGHTA; CDR2 reads FQGTGA. The CDR3 covers 14 residues. The CDR3 spells CASSPGLAGDEQFF. The DNA for the CDR3 is TGTGCCAGCAGCCCCGGACTAGCGGGGGATGAGCAGTTCTTC.

This clone has just one count. The chain carries TRBV20-1 and TRBJ1-2; 11 bases fit TRBD1. Trimming at V came to 6 bases and at J to 6 bases, leaving 9 bases not matched to a gene. CDR3 length: 14 amino acids. Germline CDR1 DFQATT, CDR2 SNEGSKA (reference sequence). This chain's CDR3 is CSASKWTGGNGYTF. The CDR3 region has the DNA TGCAGTGCATCGAAGTGGACAGGGGGCAATGGCTACACCTTC.

V is TRBV20-1 and J is TRBJ2-7; possible D gene TRBD1, 7 bases. CDR1 is DFQATT and CDR2 is SNEGSKA in the germline V gene (reference sequence). The CDR3 is made up of 14 amino acids. V lost 3 bases, J lost 4 bases, and 16 bases lay in between. The CDR3 DNA reads TGCAGTGCTAGGGGGGGACAGCACCCTTACGAGCAGTACTTC. Translation gives CSARGGQHPYEQYF.

This clone was seen more than once but under ten times. This chain connects TRBV6-1 to TRBJ2-7, with D tentatively TRBD1 (6 bases). Germline V gives CDR1 MNHNS, CDR2 SASEGT. Trimming stripped 1 base from V and 5 bases from J, with 18 bases between. This CDR3 is 16 amino acids long. The CDR3 DNA sequence: TGTGCCAGCAGTGAAGGTAGGGGGACGTTTCGCCACGAGCAGTACTTC. It specifies CASSEGRGTFRHEQYF.

This chain links TRBV7-3 with TRBJ2-1, with 12 positions matching TRBD2. CDR3 length: 16 residues. The ends lost 4 bases at V and 5 bases at J; junction bases unmatched: 6. Germline V gene sequence: CDR1 SGHTA, CDR2 FQGTGA. The CDR3 spells CASSSKTSGGHNEQFF. The CDR3 region has the DNA TGTGCCAGCAGCTCTAAGACTAGCGGGGGCCACAATGAGCAGTTCTTC.

The genes are TRBV5-1 and TRBJ1-2; D is undetermined. Germline-derived CDR1 and CDR2 are SGHRS and YFSETQ. The CDR3 runs to 14 residues. Trimming shortened V by 0 bases and J by 1 base, and 7 bases separated the two germline ends. The CDR3 here is CASSLAVYNYGYTF. CDR3 nucleotide sequence: TGCGCCAGCAGCTTGGCTGTATATAACTATGGCTACACCTTC. Together with reference TRBV5-1 and TRBJ1-2, the CDR3 gives the full variable domain: KAGVTQTPRYLIKTRGQQVTLSCSPISGHRSVSWYQQTPGQGLQFLFEYFSETQRNKGNFPGRFSGRQFSNSRSEMNVSTLELGDSALYLCASSLAVYNYGYTFGSGTRLTVV.

The CDR3 sequence is CASSRDRGAEQYF. The CDR3 DNA is TGTGCCAGCTCCCGGGACAGGGGAGCCGAGCAGTACTTC. J is TRBJ2-7 and V is TRBV30; TRBD1 matches 10 bases. V was clipped by 8 bases and J by 6 bases; unmatched bases: 10. The length of the CDR3 is 13 residues. Germline assignment: CDR1 GTSNPN and CDR2 SVGIG (reference sequence). Combining the CDR3 with reference TRBV30 and TRBJ2-7 gives the whole variable domain SQTIHQWPATLVQPVGSPLSLECTVEGTSNPNLYWYRQAAGRGLQLLFYSVGIGQISSEVPQNLSASRPQDRQFILSSKKLLLSDSGFYLCASSRDRGAEQYFGPGTRLTVT.

This clone came up once. CDR3 in DNA: TGCGCCAGCAGCCAAGGGACAGGGGACAACACCGGGGAGCTGTTTTTT. Its translation: CASSQGTGDNTGELFF. The V gene is TRBV4-3, the J gene TRBJ2-2; 9 bases agree with TRBD1. Germline CDR1 reads LGHNA; CDR2 reads YSLEER. Germline trimming cut 1 base from V and 2 bases from J; bases unmatched to any gene: 2. The CDR3 contains 16 residues.

This rearrangement joins TRBV11-3 to TRBJ1-2; tentatively, D is TRBD1 (6 bases). The CDR3 extends over 14 amino acids. Germline loops: CDR1 SGHNT, CDR2 YENEEA. V lost 4 bases and J 6 bases, leaving 15 bases between the germline ends. The CDR3 is CASSSTQGRDGYTF. The CDR3 DNA follows: TGTGCCAGCAGCTCAACACAGGGCCGAGATGGCTACACCTTC.

This clone occurred a few times. V and J are TRBV6-2 or TRBV6-3 and TRBJ2-7; D might be TRBD1 (6 bases). CDR3 size: 15 residues. Germline-derived CDR1 and CDR2 are MNHEY and SVGEGT. The V end lost 5 bases, the J end lost 0 bases, and 14 bases lay between the germline ends. CDR3 bases: TGTGCCAGCAGTCACCAGGCGGACAGCTCCTACGAGCAGTACTTC. It codes for CASSHQADSSYEQYF.